This note documents a single T cell receptor beta chain sequence. The data were obtained in a study of blood T cell repertoires in COVID-19. Study overall: Italy, Spain and the United States were the sources of the convalescent and acute COVID-19 samples.

Trimming removed 6 bases from V and 5 bases from J; junction bases left unmatched: 11. Germline V lookup: CDR1 SGHVS, CDR2 FQNEAQ. The CDR3 length is 16 residues. Per the authors' pipeline: Researchers report that nucleated cell counts were estimated from reference gene primer amplification. Measured with immunoSEQ multiplex PCR; TCRdb has only the in-frame clones, and not every one. From that table come the V and J calls and clone size; the DNA was used to work out D and trimming. The data contain about 190,000 clones, around 83% of them singletons. This clonotype was obtained from a woman aged 35 to 49 with acute or convalescent COVID-19. Sequences were obtained from peripheral blood. The rearrangement joins TRBV7-8 to TRBJ1-4; TRBD1 matches 8 bases. CDR3 in DNA: TGTGCCAGCAGTCCGGGACAGGCAAGAACCAATGAAAAACTGTTTTTT. Its protein product is CASSPGQARTNEKLFF.